A selection of T cell receptor beta chains follows, all from one sample in a study of blood T cell repertoires in COVID-19. Clones were read by immunoSEQ multiplex PCR, and TCRdb kept only the in-frame ones, dropping some. This table has around 160,000 clones, around 86% appearing once. The specimen was peripheral blood. These receptors all come from an elderly man with acute or convalescent COVID-19. CDR3s include the opening cysteine and the closing phenylalanine or tryptophan. Fields, in order: V gene, clone size, CDR3 protein. For some rows the clone size is stated as once, few or many, or as a class when expanded; others skip it.

TRBV5-1 - CASSLSGSGYGYTF
TRBV2 - CARGGTSLMETQYF
TRBV5-8 - CASRAGGQGYEQYF
TRBV10-2 - CATREGAGRSNQPQHF
TRBV5-5 - CASSLAQAGGQETQYF
TRBV2 - CASSVRAATEAFF
TRBV7-9 - CASSSDSRTVDEQYF
TRBV6-5 - CASRGDNSYEQYF
TRBV21-1 - CASSSRTDQNTEAFF
TRBV11-2 - CASSPGQPNQPQHF
TRBV2 - CASMAGSLSSPLHF
TRBV28 - CASSSGTTPYEQYF
TRBV5-5 few CASSLELAISSYEQYF
TRBV2 few CASSRPTVTNEKLFF
TRBV3-1/TRBV3-2 - CASSPLFTTGGGEQFF
TRBV18 - CASSRTSGSDYEQYF
TRBV7-6 - CASSPSQRGEQFF
TRBV6-5 - CASTTGLPGNTIYF
TRBV12-3/TRBV12-4 - CASTDRDKNIQYF
TRBV11-1 - CASSFGPGSRTEAFF
TRBV5-5 - CASSQGQGALETQYF
TRBV19 - CASSSYTGYTF
TRBV4-2 - CASSQTGLGYGYTF
TRBV5-1 once CASSPTGGLNYGYTF
TRBV18 once CASSPADLSSGNTIYF
TRBV6-5 - CASRLQSSYEQYF
TRBV3-1/TRBV3-2 - CASSQAEGYTF
TRBV6-5 - CASRGQTSNQPQHF
TRBV7-9 - CASSPRQGTSYNSPLHF
TRBV27 once CASSSSRGWEQYF
TRBV2 - CASSASGYEQYF
TRBV27 - CASSPTQDRGRGGYTF
TRBV19 - CASSIVPTTFYGYTF
TRBV7-9 - CASSLVGAQPHEQYF
TRBV7-2 - CASSLVGGSEQYF
TRBV3-1/TRBV3-2 - CASSQLRGSVTQYF
TRBV28 once CASSLTGGRQPQHF
TRBV7-2 - CASSLRRGHNTGELFF
TRBV24-1 - CATTGGQSPAGELFF
TRBV28 once CASSSPNQPQHF